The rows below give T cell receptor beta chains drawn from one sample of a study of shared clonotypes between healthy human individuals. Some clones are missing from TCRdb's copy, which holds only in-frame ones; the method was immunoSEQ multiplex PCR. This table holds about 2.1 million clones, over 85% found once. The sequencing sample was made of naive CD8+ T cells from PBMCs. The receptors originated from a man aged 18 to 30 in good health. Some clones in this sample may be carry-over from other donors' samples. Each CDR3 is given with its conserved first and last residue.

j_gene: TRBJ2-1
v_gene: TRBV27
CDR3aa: CASSSGSSSYNEQFF

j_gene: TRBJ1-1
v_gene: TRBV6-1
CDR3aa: CASGVGAGEAFF

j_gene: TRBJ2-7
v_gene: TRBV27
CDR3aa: CTTSGRGRTYEQYF

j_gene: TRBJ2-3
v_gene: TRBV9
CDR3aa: CASSGTSGRADTQYF

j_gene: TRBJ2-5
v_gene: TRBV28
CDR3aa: CASSSGHGQGYQETQYF

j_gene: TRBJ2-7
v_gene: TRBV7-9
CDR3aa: CASSRGTLEEQYF

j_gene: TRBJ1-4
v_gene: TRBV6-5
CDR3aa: CASSYAGTGREKLFF

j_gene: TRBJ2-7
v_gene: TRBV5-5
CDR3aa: CASILDRNSYEQYF

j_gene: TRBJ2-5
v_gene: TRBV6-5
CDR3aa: CASSYSIGDLGPQYF

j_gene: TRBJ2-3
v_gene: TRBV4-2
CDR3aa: CASSQDLRDPDTQYF

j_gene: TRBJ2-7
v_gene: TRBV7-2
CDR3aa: CASSPLWTSGRYEQYF

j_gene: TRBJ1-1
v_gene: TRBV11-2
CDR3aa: CASSLWTNQDTEAFF

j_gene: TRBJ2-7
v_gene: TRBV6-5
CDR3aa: CASSFTSGTEQYF

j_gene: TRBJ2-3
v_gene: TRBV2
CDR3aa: CASPPTSGTSDTQYF

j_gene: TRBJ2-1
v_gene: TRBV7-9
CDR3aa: CASSLAMMEDLSYNEQFF

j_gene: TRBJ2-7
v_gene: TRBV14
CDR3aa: CASSQDGWRSYEQYF

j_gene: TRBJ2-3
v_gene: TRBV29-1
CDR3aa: CSVAEGLIDTQYF

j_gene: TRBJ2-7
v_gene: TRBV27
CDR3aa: CASTWTGEYEQYF

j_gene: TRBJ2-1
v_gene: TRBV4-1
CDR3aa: CASSQGRTGYNEQFF

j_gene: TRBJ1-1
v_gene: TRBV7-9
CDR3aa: CASVLGGEAFF

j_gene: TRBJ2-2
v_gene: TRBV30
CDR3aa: CAWSLTGGNTGELFF

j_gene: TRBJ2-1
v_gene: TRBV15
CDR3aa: CATEGTSGSSHEQFF

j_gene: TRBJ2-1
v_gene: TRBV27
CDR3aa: CASSLLANNNEQFF

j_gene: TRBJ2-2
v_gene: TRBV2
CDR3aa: CASSGLIQGMGTGELFF

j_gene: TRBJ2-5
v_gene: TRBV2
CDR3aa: CASSGLEEETQYF

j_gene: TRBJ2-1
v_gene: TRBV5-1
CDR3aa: CASSPGQGDEQFF

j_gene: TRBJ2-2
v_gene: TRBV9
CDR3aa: CASSPLRDSGAGELFF

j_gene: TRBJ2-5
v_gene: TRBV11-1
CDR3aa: CASSAGTEGFQETQYF

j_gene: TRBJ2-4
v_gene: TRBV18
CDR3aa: CASSTTRGAKNIQYF

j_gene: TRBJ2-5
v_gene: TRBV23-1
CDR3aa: CASSQSKGQLHFQETQYF

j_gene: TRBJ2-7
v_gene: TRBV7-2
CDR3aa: CASSLGLRGIIYEQYF

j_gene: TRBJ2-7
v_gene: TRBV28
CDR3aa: CASSTPRPSPNRDKTYEQYF

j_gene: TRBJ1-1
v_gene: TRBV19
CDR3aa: CASSIGQGRNTEAFF

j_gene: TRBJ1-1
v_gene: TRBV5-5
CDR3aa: CASTLRVSPEAFF

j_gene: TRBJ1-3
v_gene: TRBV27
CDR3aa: CASSRRGSGNTIYF

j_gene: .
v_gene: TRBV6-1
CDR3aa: CASLTPGLEQYF

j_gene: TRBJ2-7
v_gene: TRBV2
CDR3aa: CASSDPRQLSSYEQYF

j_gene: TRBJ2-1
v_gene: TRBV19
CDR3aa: CASSLLAGDYNEQFF

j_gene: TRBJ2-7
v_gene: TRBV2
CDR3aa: CASSGREGGYEQYF

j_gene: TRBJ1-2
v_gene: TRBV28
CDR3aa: CASSSPLSTYGYTF

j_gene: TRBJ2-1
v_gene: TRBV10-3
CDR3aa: CAINPTGGNEQFF

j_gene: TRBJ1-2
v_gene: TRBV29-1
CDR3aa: CSVEAYYGYTF

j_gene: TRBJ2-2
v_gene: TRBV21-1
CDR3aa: CASSIRRGPNTGELFF

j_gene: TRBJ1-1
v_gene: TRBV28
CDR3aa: CASRIYRGWTEAFF

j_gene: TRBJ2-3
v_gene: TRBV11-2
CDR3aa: CASSLGTGGTDTQYF

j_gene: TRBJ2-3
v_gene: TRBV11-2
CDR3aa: CASSLDLDTQYF

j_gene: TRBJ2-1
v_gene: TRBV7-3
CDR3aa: CASSSASTEQFF

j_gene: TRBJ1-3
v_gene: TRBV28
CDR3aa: CASSLFGRAGNTIYF

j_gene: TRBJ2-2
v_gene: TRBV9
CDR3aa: CASTRSGGVTGELFF

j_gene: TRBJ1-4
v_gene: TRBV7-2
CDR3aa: CASSFPHRGGGEKLFF

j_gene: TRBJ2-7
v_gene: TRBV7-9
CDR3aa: CASSTQTGGRNEQYF

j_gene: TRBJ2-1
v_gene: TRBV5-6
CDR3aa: CASSLPGLARDEQFF

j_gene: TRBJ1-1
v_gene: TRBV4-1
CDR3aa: CASSLSSMGGFIMNTEAFF

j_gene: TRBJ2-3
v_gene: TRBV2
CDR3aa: CASNPGRTDTQYF

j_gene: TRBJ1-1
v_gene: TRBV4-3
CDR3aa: CASSLGVLQQTEAFF

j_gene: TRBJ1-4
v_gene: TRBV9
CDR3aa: CASSVGGSGNEKLFF

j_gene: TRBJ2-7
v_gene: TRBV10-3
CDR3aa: CAISETTSGSYEQYF

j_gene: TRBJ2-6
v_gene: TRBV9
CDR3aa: CASSGQHWGADSGANVLTF

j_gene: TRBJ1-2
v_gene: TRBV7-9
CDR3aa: CASSLVSGEARVYGYTF